Below are 8 T cell receptor beta chains sequenced from a single sample in a study of Graves' ophthalmopathy and Graves' hyperthyroidism (dated by TCRdb to between 2018 and 2020). Instrument used: Illumina HiSeq 2000. For repertoire sequencing, TCR beta CDR3 regions were amplified from RNA transcripts. The first round was an RT-PCR using HTBI primers with the Qiagen OneStep RT-PCR kit, and this first round was followed by a second-round multiplex PCR, then size selection and purification. TCRdb trimmed the raw reads at Q25, called clones with MiXCR and kept productive beta chains. Each record represents a unique CDR3 protein, reported with the most common genes and DNA among its rows. This sample gives fewer than 350,000 distinct CDR3 sequences in total; about a sixth of them show up just once. The biggest ten clones account for more than 9% of the sample. Sequencing was done on a sample of peripheral blood. The receptors stem from an adult man with Graves' ophthalmopathy.

This clonotype was observed at least ten times. This chain uses TRBV5-1 with TRBJ2-2, with 8 bases lining up with TRBD1. The V and J ends lost 5 bases and 8 bases, in that order; junction bases with no gene match: 8. The germline V gene encodes CDR1 SGHRS and CDR2 YFSETQ. The CDR3 covers 14 residues. In DNA form, the CDR3 reads TGCGCCAGCAGTCGGGCAGGGGGCCTTGGGGAGCTGTTTTTT. Protein: CASSRAGGLGELFF.

This clonotype was found many times. CDR3 loop: CASRSPGLGDQPQHF. The CDR3 DNA reads as TGTGCCAGCAGGTCGCCCGGGCTAGGAGATCAGCCCCAGCATTTT. The rearrangement uses TRBV12-3 or TRBV12-4 and TRBJ1-5; D gene ambiguous. The CDR3 has 15 residues. V was pared by 6 bases and J by 5 bases, with 17 bases between.

In this sample, this clonotype turned up many times. The chain has TRBV7-2 and TRBJ2-2, with D possibly called TRBD1 or TRBD2 (7 bases each). From germline, CDR1 is SGHTA and CDR2 FQGNSA. V gave up 6 bases and J gave up 4 bases, with 18 bases separating them. CDR3 length: 16 residues. CDR3 sequence: CASRLQGGAATGELFF. As DNA, the CDR3 is TGTGCCAGCAGGCTTCAGGGGGGGGCCGCCACCGGGGAGCTGTTTTTT.

This clonotype was counted ten times or more. The genes are TRBV10-3 and TRBJ2-7; no clear D. The CDR3 loop spans 12 amino acids. V lost 0 bases and J lost 5, with 5 bases in between. Germline V gene data show CDR1 as ENHRY and CDR2 as SYGVKD. The CDR3 loop reads CAISESMDEQYF. CDR3 DNA sequence: TGTGCCATCAGTGAGTCGATGGACGAGCAGTACTTC.

The sample holds many counts of this clonotype. The CDR3 protein is CSARALTSGGLKIYEQYF. CDR3 in DNA: TGCAGTGCTAGAGCTCTGACTAGCGGGGGGCTGAAAATCTACGAGCAGTACTTC. The chain has TRBV20-1 and TRBJ2-7, with 13 bases fitting TRBD2. Looked up from germline, CDR1 is DFQATT and CDR2 is SNEGSKA (reference sequence). This CDR3 region has 18 residues. J lost 3 bases, V lost 1 base, and 12 bases had no gene match.

This clonotype showed up just once. J is TRBJ2-5 and V is TRBV27; the D gene is possibly TRBD2 (6 bases). Between the trimmed V and J ends, which lost 3 bases and 4 bases, there was a span of 15 bases. The CDR3 runs to 15 residues. The V gene's germline CDR1 is MNHEY and CDR2 SMNVEV (reference sequence). The CDR3 here is CASSLSASGLETQYF. CDR3 in DNA: TGTGCCAGCAGTTTGTCTGCCAGCGGGCTAGAGACCCAGTACTTC.

The table lists this clonotype with many counts. The chain recombines TRBV6-2 or TRBV6-3 with TRBJ2-7, with 9 bases identical to TRBD2. The junction had 6 bases not matched to a gene; V was cut back by 7 bases and J by 2 bases. CDR1 MNHEY and CDR2 SVGEGT come from the germline V gene. The CDR3 length is 14 residues. Here the CDR3 reads CASIYSGSAYEQYF. CDR3 nucleotide sequence: TGTGCCAGCATCTATAGCGGGAGTGCCTACGAGCAGTACTTC.

This clonotype appeared many times. The chain recombines TRBV25-1 with TRBJ1-2; TRBD1 is a possible D gene (6 bases). The CDR3 runs to 16 residues. Per the germline V gene, CDR1 is MGHDK and CDR2 is SYGVNS. Trimming removed 4 bases at V and 4 bases at J, with 19 bases between. DNA for the CDR3: TGTGCCAGCAGTGGAAAGGTGACAGGAGGATTCTATGGCTACACCTTC. This gives the protein CASSGKVTGGFYGYTF.